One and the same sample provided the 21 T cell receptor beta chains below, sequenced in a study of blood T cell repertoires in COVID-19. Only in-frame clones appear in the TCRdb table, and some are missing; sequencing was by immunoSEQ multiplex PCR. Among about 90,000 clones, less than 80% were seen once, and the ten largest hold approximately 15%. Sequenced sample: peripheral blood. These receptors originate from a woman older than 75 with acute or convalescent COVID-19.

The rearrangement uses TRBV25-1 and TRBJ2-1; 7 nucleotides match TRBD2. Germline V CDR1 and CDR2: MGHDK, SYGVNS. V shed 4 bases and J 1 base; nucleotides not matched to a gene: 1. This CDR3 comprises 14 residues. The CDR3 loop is CASSGGGSYNEQFF. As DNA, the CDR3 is TGTGCCAGCAGTGGCGGGGGTTCCTACAATGAGCAGTTCTTC.

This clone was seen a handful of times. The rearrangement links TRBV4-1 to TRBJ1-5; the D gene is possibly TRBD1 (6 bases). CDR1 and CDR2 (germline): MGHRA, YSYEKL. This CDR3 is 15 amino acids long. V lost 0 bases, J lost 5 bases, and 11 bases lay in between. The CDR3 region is CASSQEGQGHQPQHF. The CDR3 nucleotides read TGCGCCAGCAGCCAAGAAGGGCAGGGGCATCAGCCCCAGCATTTT.

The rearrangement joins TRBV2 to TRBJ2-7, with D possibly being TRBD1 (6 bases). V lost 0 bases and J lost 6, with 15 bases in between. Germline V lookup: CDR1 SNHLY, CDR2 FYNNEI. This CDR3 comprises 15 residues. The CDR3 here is CASSEAGAPLSEQYF. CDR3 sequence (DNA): TGTGCCAGCAGTGAAGCGGGGGCCCCCCTGAGCGAGCAGTACTTC.

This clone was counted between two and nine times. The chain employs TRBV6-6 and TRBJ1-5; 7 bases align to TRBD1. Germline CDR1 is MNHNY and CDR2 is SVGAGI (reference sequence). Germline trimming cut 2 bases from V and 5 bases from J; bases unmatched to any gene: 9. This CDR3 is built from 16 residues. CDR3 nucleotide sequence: TGTGCCAGCAGTTACCGATCACAGGGGCCCGATCAGCCCCAGCATTTT. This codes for CASSYRSQGPDQPQHF.

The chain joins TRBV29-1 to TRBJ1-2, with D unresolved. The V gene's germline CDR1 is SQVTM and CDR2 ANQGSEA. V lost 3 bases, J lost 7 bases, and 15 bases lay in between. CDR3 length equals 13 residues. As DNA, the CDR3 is TGCAGCGTTGAGGCCAGGTCGGCAGCTGGCTACACCTTC. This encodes CSVEARSAAGYTF. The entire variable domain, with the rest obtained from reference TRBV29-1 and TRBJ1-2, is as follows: SAVISQKPSRDICQRGTSLTIQCQVDSQVTMMFWYRQQPGQSLTLIATANQGSEATYESGFVIDKFPISRPNLTFSTLTVSNMSPEDSSIYLCSVEARSAAGYTFGSGTRLTVV.

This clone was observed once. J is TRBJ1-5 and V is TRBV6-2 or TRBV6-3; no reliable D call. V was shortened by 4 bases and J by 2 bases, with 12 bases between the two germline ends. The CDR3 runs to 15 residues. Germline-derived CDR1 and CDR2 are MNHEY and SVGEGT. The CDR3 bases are TGTGCCAGCAGTTCCCTTTGGGCAGGCAATCAGCCCCAGCATTTT. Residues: CASSSLWAGNQPQHF.

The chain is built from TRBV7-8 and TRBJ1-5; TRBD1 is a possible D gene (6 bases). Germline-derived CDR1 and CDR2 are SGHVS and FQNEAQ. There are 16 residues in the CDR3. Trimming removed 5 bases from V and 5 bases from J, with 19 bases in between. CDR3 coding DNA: TGTGCCAGCAGCCCTGGTGCAGGGGAAGTGGATCAGCCCCAGCATTTT. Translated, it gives CASSPGAGEVDQPQHF. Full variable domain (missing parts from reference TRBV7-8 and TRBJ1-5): GAGVSQSPRYKVAKRGQDVALRCDPISGHVSLFWYQQALGQGPEFLTYFQNEAQLDKSGLPSDRFFAERPEGSVSTLKIQRTQQEDSAVYLCASSPGAGEVDQPQHFGDGTRLSIL.

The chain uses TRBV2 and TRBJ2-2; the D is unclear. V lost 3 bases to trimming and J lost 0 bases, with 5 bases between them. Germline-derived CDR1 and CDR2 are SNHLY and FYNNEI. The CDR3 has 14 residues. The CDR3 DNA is TGTGCCAGCAGTGAGTGGCCGAACACCGGGGAGCTGTTTTTT. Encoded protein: CASSEWPNTGELFF.

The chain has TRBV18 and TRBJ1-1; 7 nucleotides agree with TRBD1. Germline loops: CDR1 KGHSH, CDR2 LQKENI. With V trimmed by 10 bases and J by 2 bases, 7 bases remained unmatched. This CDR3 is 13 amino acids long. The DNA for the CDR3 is TGTGCCACTACCGGGACAGACAACACTGAAGCTTTCTTT. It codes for CATTGTDNTEAFF.

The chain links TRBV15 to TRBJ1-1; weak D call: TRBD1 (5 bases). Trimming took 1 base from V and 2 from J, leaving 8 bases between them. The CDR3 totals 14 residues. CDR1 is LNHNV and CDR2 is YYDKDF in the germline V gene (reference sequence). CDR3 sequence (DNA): TGTGCCACCAGCAGAGGGACAACAAACACTGAAGCTTTCTTT. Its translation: CATSRGTTNTEAFF.

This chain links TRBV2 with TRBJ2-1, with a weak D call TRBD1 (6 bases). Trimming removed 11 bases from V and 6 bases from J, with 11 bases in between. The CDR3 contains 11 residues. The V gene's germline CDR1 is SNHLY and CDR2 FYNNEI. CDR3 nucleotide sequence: TGTGCCGGGACACCTCTCAATGAGCAGTTCTTC. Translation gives CAGTPLNEQFF.

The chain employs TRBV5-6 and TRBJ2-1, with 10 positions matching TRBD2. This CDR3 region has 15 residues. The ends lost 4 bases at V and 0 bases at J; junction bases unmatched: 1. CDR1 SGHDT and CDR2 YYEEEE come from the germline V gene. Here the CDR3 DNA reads TGTGCCAGCAGCCAGCGGGGGGGCTCCTACAATGAGCAGTTCTTC. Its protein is CASSQRGGSYNEQFF.

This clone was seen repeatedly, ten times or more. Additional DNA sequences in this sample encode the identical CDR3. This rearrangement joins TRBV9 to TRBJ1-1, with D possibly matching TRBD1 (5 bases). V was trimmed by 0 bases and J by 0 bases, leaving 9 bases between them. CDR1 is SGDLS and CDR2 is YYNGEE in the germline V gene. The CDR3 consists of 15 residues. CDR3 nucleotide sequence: TGTGCCAGCAGCGTAGGCGACAGAATGAACACTGAAGCTTTCTTT. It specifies CASSVGDRMNTEAFF.

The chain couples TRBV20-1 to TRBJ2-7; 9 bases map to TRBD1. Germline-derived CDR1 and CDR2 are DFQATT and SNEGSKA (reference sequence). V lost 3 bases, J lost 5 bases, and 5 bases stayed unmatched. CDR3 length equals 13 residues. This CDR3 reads CSASKQGADEQYF. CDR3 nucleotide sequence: TGCAGTGCTAGTAAACAGGGGGCCGACGAGCAGTACTTC.

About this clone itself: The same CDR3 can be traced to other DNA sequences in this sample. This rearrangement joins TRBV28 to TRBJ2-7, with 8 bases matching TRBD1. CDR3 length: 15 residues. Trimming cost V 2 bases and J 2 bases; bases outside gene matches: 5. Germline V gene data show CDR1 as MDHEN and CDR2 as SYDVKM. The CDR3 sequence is CASSLVTGGTYEQYF. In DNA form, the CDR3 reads TGTGCCAGCAGTTTAGTAACAGGGGGAACCTACGAGCAGTACTTC.

CDR3: CAISGLGGFSGNTIYF. In DNA form, the CDR3 reads TGTGCCATCAGTGGCCTAGGAGGGTTTTCTGGAAACACCATATATTTT. This sequence joins TRBV10-3 and TRBJ1-3; D is ambiguous. The germline V and J ends were trimmed by 4 bases and 1 base, with 14 bases remaining between them. The germline gives CDR1 ENHRY, CDR2 SYGVKD. The CDR3 extends over 16 amino acids.

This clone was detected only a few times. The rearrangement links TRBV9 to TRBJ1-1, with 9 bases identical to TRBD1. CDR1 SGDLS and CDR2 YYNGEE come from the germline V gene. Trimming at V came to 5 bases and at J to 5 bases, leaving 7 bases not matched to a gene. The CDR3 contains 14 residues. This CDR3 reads CASRTGQGGTEAFF. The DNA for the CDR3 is TGTGCCAGCAGAACGGGACAGGGAGGGACTGAAGCTTTCTTT.

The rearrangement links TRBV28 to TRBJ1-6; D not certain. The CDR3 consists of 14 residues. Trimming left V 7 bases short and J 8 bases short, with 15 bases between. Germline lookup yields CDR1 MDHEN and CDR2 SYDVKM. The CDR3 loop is CASTFGRAHSPLHF. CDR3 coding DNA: TGTGCCAGCACCTTCGGGAGGGCTCATTCACCCCTCCACTTT.

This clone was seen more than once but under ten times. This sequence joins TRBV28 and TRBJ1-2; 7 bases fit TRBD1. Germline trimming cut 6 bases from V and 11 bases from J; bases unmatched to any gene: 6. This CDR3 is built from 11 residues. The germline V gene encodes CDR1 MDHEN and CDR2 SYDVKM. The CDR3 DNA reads TGTGCCAGCAGCCTGGAGGGACAGTACACCTTC. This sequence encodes CASSLEGQYTF.

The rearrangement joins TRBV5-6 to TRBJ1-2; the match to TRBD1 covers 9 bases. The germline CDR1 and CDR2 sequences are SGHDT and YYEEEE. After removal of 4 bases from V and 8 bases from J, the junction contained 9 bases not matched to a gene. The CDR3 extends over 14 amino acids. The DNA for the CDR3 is TGTGCCAGCAGCACCGGGACAGGGCGGGGAGGCTACACCTTC. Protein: CASSTGTGRGGYTF.

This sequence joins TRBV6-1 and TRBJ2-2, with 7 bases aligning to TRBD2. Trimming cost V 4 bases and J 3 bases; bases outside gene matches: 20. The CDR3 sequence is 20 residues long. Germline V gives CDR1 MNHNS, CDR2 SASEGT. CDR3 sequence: CASSVPGGDGRDYDTGELFF. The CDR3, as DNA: TGTGCCAGCAGTGTACCTGGGGGGGACGGGAGAGATTACGACACCGGGGAGCTGTTTTTT.